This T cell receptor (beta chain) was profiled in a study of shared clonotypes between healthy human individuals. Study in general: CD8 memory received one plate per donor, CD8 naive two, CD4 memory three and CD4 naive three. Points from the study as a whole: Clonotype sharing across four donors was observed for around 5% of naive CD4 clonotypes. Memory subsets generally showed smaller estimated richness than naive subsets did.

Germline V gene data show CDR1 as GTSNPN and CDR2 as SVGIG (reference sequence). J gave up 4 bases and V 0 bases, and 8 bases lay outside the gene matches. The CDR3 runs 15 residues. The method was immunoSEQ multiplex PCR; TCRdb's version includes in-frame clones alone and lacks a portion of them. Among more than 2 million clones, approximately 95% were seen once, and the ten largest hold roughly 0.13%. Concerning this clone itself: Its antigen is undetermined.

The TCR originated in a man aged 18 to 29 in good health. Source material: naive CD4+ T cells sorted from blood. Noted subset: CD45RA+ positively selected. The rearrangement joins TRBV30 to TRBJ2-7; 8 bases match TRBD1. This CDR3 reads CAWSVLGQGPYEQYF. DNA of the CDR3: TGTGCCTGGAGTGTACTAGGACAGGGCCCTTACGAGCAGTACTTC.